This T cell receptor (beta chain) emerged from a study of blood T cell repertoires in COVID-19. Study context: Sites in the United States, Italy and Spain provided acute and convalescent COVID-19 samples. Nucleic acid was either cDNA or gDNA, and it came from T cells, B-cell-depleted T cells, or PBMCs.

V lost 1 base, J lost 4 bases, and 11 bases lay in between. The germline CDR1 and CDR2 sequences are SGHTA and FQGNSA. This CDR3 is built from 15 residues. This clone was detected only once. Per the original methods: Amplifying reference gene primers gave estimates of nucleated cell counts. Sequencing used immunoSEQ multiplex PCR; TCRdb keeps in-frame clones, though not all of them. V, J and clone size are taken as reported in that table, and D and trimming were inferred from the DNA itself. The repertoire holds about 170,000 clones, 88% seen once, with approximately 2.1% in the top ten. This TCR was recovered from a man aged 45-65 years who had recovered from COVID-19. The chain is built from TRBV7-2 and TRBJ2-1; TRBD1 is a possible D gene (6 bases). Source material: peripheral blood. CDR3 DNA: TGTGCCAGCAGCTTAGGCAGGGGTCGATACAATGAGCAGTTCTTC. This translates into CASSLGRGRYNEQFF.